These 27 T cell receptor beta chains share one sample of origin, sequenced in a study of radiation and T cells in renal cell carcinoma (dated by TCRdb to 2018 to 2020). Library generation was performed with the immunoSEQ multiplex PCR assay. This is the immuneACCESS table as TCRdb keeps it, with only in-frame sequences that have V and J called. A part of the clones is gone; compared with another copy, unresolved V genes explain less than half, and the rest is unexplained. For this sample there are about 95,000 clones; approximately 86% appear just once. The leading ten clones occupy approximately 8% of the sample. Per the publication, the time point label means: baseline pretreatment blood. What this sample's treatment or condition label stands for: 15 Gy SBRT to primary tumor, nephrectomy 4 weeks later. The sequences come from blood, collected from a patient whose treatment included radiotherapy and nephrectomy. These receptors were collected from a man aged 50 to 60 with renal cell carcinoma.

V usage is TRBV29-1 and J usage is TRBJ2-7; D remains ambiguous. This CDR3 region has 9 residues. From germline, CDR1 is SQVTM and CDR2 ANQGSEA. The CDR3 DNA sequence: TGCAACTCGACTGATCAGCAGTACTTC. Amino acid sequence: CNSTDQQYF.

The chain recombines TRBV9 with TRBJ1-2; a possible D gene is TRBD1 (6 bases). Trimming left V 0 bases short and J 6 bases short, with 12 bases between. Germline V gene data show CDR1 as SGDLS and CDR2 as YYNGEE. The CDR3 has 14 residues. CDR3: CASSVGQAPNGYTF. CDR3 DNA sequence: TGTGCCAGCAGCGTAGGACAGGCCCCTAATGGCTACACCTTC.

The V gene is TRBV5-1, the J gene TRBJ2-1; D unresolved. The CDR3 has 15 amino acids. The V gene lost 0 bases and the J gene lost 2 bases, with 9 bases spanning the gap. The germline gives CDR1 SGHRS, CDR2 YFSETQ. In DNA, the CDR3 is TGCGCCAGCAGCTTGGGTTTGGTTACCTACAATGAGCAGTTCTTC. Translated: CASSLGLVTYNEQFF.

V gene TRBV18 combines with J gene TRBJ2-5; D gene ambiguous. CDR3 length: 13 residues. In germline, CDR1 is KGHSH, CDR2 LQKENI. The V end was cut by 2 bases, the J end by 4 bases, with 8 bases between. The CDR3 spells CASSPGIIETQYF. CDR3 nucleotides: TGTGCCAGCTCACCAGGGATAATAGAGACCCAGTACTTC.

The rearrangement uses TRBV27 and TRBJ2-7; no definite D call. Germline lookup yields CDR1 MNHEY and CDR2 SMNVEV (reference sequence). The length of the CDR3 is 15 residues. Trimming removed 3 bases from V and 2 bases from J, with 14 bases in between. The CDR3 loop is CASSFSYSDPYEQYF. The CDR3 coding sequence is TGTGCCAGCAGTTTTAGCTATTCCGACCCCTACGAGCAGTACTTC.

The CDR3 loop is CASSIQGALHEQFF. CDR3 DNA: TGTGCCAGTAGTATACAGGGGGCGCTTCATGAGCAGTTCTTC. The chain carries TRBV19 and TRBJ2-1; 8 bases line up with TRBD1. The CDR3 has 14 amino acids. Per the germline V gene, CDR1 is LNHDA and CDR2 is SQIVND (reference sequence). V dropped 2 bases and J dropped 8; count of bases not matched to a gene: 5.

This clone was seen more than once but under ten times. The rearrangement links TRBV10-3 to TRBJ1-2, with a weak D call TRBD1 (5 bases). This CDR3 region has 14 residues. Germline V gives CDR1 ENHRY, CDR2 SYGVKD. V was pared by 0 bases and J by 7 bases, with 12 bases between. The CDR3 DNA sequence: TGTGCCATCAGTGAGTCGATACAGAGGGGTGGCTACACCTTC. This sequence encodes CAISESIQRGGYTF.

By proportion, this clone is medium-sized. The V call is TRBV28, the J call TRBJ2-7, with D perhaps matching TRBD1 (6 bases). Germline V gene sequence: CDR1 MDHEN, CDR2 SYDVKM. The CDR3 length is 13 residues. V was shortened by 7 bases and J by 6 bases, with 16 bases between the two germline ends. The CDR3 loop reads CASTEQGPGEQYF. As DNA, the CDR3 is TGTGCCAGCACCGAACAGGGACCAGGCGAGCAGTACTTC.

The V and J genes are TRBV7-2 and TRBJ2-7, with a tentative D call TRBD1 (6 bases). CDR1 is SGHTA, CDR2 FQGNSA, per germline. This CDR3 has 14 residues. V lost 4 bases and J 2 bases, leaving 12 bases between the germline ends. CDR3 region: CASSSDYRAYEQYF. CDR3 sequence (DNA): TGTGCCAGCAGCTCCGACTACAGGGCCTACGAGCAGTACTTC.

V and J are TRBV9 and TRBJ2-3; 7 bases line up with TRBD1. The CDR3 covers 15 residues. Germline V gene lookup returns CDR1 SGDLS and CDR2 YYNGEE. V lost 4 bases, J lost 0 bases, and 5 bases stayed unmatched. CDR3: CASSQWDRSTDTQYF. In nucleotides, the CDR3 is TGTGCCAGCAGCCAATGGGACAGAAGCACAGATACGCAGTATTTT.

The chain couples TRBV7-9 to TRBJ1-2; D might be TRBD1 (5 bases). Germline assignment: CDR1 SEHNR and CDR2 FQNEAQ (reference sequence). Trimming cost V 8 bases and J 1 base, with 14 bases left between them. The CDR3 is 14 residues long. This chain's CDR3 is CASSVRGFNYGYTF. Here the CDR3 DNA reads TGTGCCAGCTCGGTGAGGGGCTTTAACTATGGCTACACCTTC. Supplemented by reference TRBV7-9 and TRBJ1-2, the full variable domain reads DTGVSQNPRHKITKRGQNVTFRCDPISEHNRLYWYRQTLGQGPEFLTYFQNEAQLEKSRLLSDRFSAERPKGSFSTLEIQRTEQGDSAMYLCASSVRGFNYGYTFGSGTRLTVV.

This clone was counted a few times. The rearrangement uses TRBV9 and TRBJ2-3, with a possible D match to TRBD2 (5 bases). The CDR3 runs to 15 residues. The germline CDR1 and CDR2 sequences are SGDLS and YYNGEE. Trimming removed 4 bases at V and 3 bases at J, with 15 bases between. Here the CDR3 DNA reads TGTGCCAGCAGCCCGAGGGTGGGAACTACAGATACGCAGTATTTT. Its translation: CASSPRVGTTDTQYF. Complete variable domain (other parts from reference TRBV9 and TRBJ2-3): DSGVTQTPKHLITATGQRVTLRCSPRSGDLSVYWYQQSLDQGLQFLIQYYNGEERAKGNILERFSAQQFPDLHSELNLSSLELGDSALYFCASSPRVGTTDTQYFGPGTRLTVL.

Here the CDR3 DNA reads TGTGCCAGCAGTTACGGGAGGGTCTTTAGCAATCAGCCCCAGCATTTT. This encodes CASSYGRVFSNQPQHF. The chain employs TRBV6-5 and TRBJ1-5, with D unresolved. V dropped 2 bases and J dropped 0 bases, with 11 bases sitting between them. CDR1 and CDR2 from the germline V gene are MNHEY and SVGAGI. The CDR3 contains 16 residues.

This chain connects TRBV6-5 to TRBJ2-7; 7 bases match TRBD1. Germline V gives CDR1 MNHEY, CDR2 SVGAGI. The V gene end was trimmed by 6 bases and the J gene end by 3 bases; junction bases not matched to a gene: 11. The CDR3 loop spans 15 amino acids. The CDR3 spells CASSTRDSALYEQYF. The DNA of the CDR3 is TGTGCCAGCAGCACCCGGGACAGCGCTCTCTACGAGCAGTACTTC.

The chain combines TRBV27 with TRBJ2-1; 10 nucleotides align to TRBD2. The germline V gene has CDR1 MNHEY and CDR2 SMNVEV (reference sequence). The trim removed 6 bases at V and 8 bases at J, leaving 4 bases unmatched. The CDR3 loop spans 13 amino acids. The CDR3 nucleotides are TGTGCCAGCAGAGCGGGAGGGCCTTATGAGCAGTTCTTC. It encodes CASRAGGPYEQFF.

The V call is TRBV6-5, the J call TRBJ2-3, with a possible D match to TRBD1 (5 bases). The germline V gene has CDR1 MNHEY and CDR2 SVGAGI. V lost 7 bases and J lost 3, with 8 bases in between. The CDR3 has 12 amino acids. As DNA, the CDR3 is TGTGCCAGCACCCAGGGTACAGATACGCAGTATTTT. Its protein is CASTQGTDTQYF.

The V call is TRBV5-4, the J call TRBJ1-2; possibly TRBD1 for D (6 bases). The length of the CDR3 is 15 residues. Trimming took off 4 bases at V and 2 bases at J, with 15 bases between the two ends. The germline V gene has CDR1 SGHNT and CDR2 YYREEE (reference sequence). CDR3 region: CASSTGGGLNYGYTF. CDR3 coding DNA: TGTGCCAGCAGCACCGGAGGGGGGTTAAACTATGGCTACACCTTC.

V usage is TRBV6-5 and J usage is TRBJ2-2, with 14 bases matching TRBD2. This CDR3 is 15 amino acids long. V lost 8 bases, J lost 6 bases, and 5 bases stayed unmatched. From germline, CDR1 is MNHEY and CDR2 SVGAGI. CDR3 region: CASSRLAGGPGELFF. CDR3 nucleotides: TGTGCCAGCTCAAGACTAGCGGGGGGGCCCGGGGAGCTGTTTTTT.

This CDR3 is CASSLVTSTDTQYF. CDR3 nucleotides: TGCGCCAGCAGCTTGGTTACATCCACAGATACGCAGTATTTT. The rearrangement joins TRBV5-1 to TRBJ2-3; D gene uncertain. This CDR3 has 14 amino acids. From germline, CDR1 is SGHRS and CDR2 YFSETQ. Trimming removed 0 bases at V and 2 bases at J, with 7 bases between.

The genes are TRBV6-5 and TRBJ1-1, with 7 bases fitting TRBD1. This CDR3 comprises 16 residues. V was pared by 1 base and J by 4 bases, with 9 bases of the junction left unmatched. Per germline, CDR1 MNHEY and CDR2 SVGAGI. In DNA form, the CDR3 reads TGTGCCAGCAGTTACTTAGGGGGCTCAAGGTTCACTGAAGCTTTCTTT. It codes for CASSYLGGSRFTEAFF.

This chain joins TRBV7-3 and TRBJ2-3, with D unclear. CDR1 SGHTA and CDR2 FQGTGA come from the germline V gene. The CDR3 has 14 amino acids. V gave up 5 bases and J gave up 0 bases, with 9 bases separating them. The CDR3 sequence: CASSLQRSTDTQYF. Written as DNA, the CDR3 is TGTGCCAGCAGCCTACAGAGGAGCACAGATACGCAGTATTTT.

The chain is built from TRBV7-9 and TRBJ2-2, with TRBD1 as a possible D gene (6 bases). V gave up 5 bases and J gave up 2 bases, with 12 bases separating them. This CDR3 spans 15 amino acids. Per the germline V gene, CDR1 is SEHNR and CDR2 is FQNEAQ (reference sequence). Written as DNA, the CDR3 is TGTGCCAGCAGCGATGGACAGATAAACACCGGGGAGCTGTTTTTT. This gives the protein CASSDGQINTGELFF. The whole variable domain, filled in from reference TRBV7-9 and TRBJ2-2, reads DTGVSQNPRHKITKRGQNVTFRCDPISEHNRLYWYRQTLGQGPEFLTYFQNEAQLEKSRLLSDRFSAERPKGSFSTLEIQRTEQGDSAMYLCASSDGQINTGELFFGEGSRLTVL.

V usage is TRBV9 and J usage is TRBJ2-7, with TRBD2 matching over 11 bases. This CDR3 is built from 16 residues. Germline CDR1 and CDR2: SGDLS and YYNGEE. The V gene end was trimmed by 3 bases and the J gene end by 4 bases; junction bases not matched to a gene: 9. The chain's CDR3 is CASSAGSGGGPYEQYF. Written as DNA, the CDR3 is TGTGCCAGCAGCGCAGGTAGCGGGGGGGGACCGTACGAGCAGTACTTC.

The rearrangement links TRBV10-3 to TRBJ2-7; 9 nucleotides align to TRBD1. The CDR3 is made up of 11 amino acids. V was clipped by 9 bases and J by 5 bases; unmatched bases: 2. Germline CDR1 and CDR2: ENHRY and SYGVKD. CDR3 amino acids: CAIGQGNEQYF. CDR3 in DNA: TGTGCCATAGGACAGGGGAACGAGCAGTACTTC.

The chain carries TRBV6-6 and TRBJ1-1; 9 bases fit TRBD1. Germline V gene sequence: CDR1 MNHNY, CDR2 SVGAGI (reference sequence). This CDR3 region has 16 residues. Losses at the gene ends were 6 bases for V and 5 bases for J; bases not matched to a gene: 13. The CDR3: CASSTGQGRGWTEAFF. For the CDR3, the DNA is TGTGCCAGCAGCACGGGACAGGGCAGGGGATGGACTGAAGCTTTCTTT.

CDR3 nucleotide sequence: TGCGCCAGCAGCCCCGAGGTCGGGATATACGAGCAGTACTTC. Translation gives CASSPEVGIYEQYF. The chain carries TRBV5-1 and TRBJ2-7, with D possibly matching TRBD2 (5 bases). The ends were cut back, 4 bases at V and 4 bases at J, with 15 bases in the middle. CDR3 length equals 14 residues. The V gene's germline CDR1 is SGHRS and CDR2 YFSETQ.

CDR3 nucleotide sequence: TGTGCCAGCAGCGTAGACCCACACGTCAACTCTGGGGCCAACGTCCTGACTTTC. This gives the protein CASSVDPHVNSGANVLTF. This chain joins TRBV9 and TRBJ2-6; D unresolved. This CDR3 region has 18 residues. Trimming took off 0 bases at V and 0 bases at J, with 13 bases between the two ends. The germline V gene encodes CDR1 SGDLS and CDR2 YYNGEE.